This T cell receptor beta chain was recorded in a study of shared clonotypes between healthy human individuals. The germline gives CDR1 SGDLS, CDR2 YYNGEE. Deletions cut 0 bases from V and 6 bases from J, with 10 bases between. This CDR3 has 14 amino acids. Cells designated naive CD8 were CD45RO-negative and were positively selected for CCR7, with terminally differentiated effector memory CD45RA+ cells excluded. Profiling relied on immunoSEQ multiplex PCR, and the TCRdb table lists in-frame clones only, not all of them. The sample gives hundreds of thousands of clones, about 91% of which show up once; approximately 25% is in the top ten.

The chain is built from TRBV9 and TRBJ2-1; no reliable D call. This receptor was identified in a man aged 30 to 45 in good health. The sample consisted of naive CD8+ T cells sorted from blood. CDR3 protein: CASSVGSDPNEQFF. The CDR3 nucleotides are TGTGCCAGCAGCGTAGGTTCAGACCCCAATGAGCAGTTCTTC.